This T cell receptor beta chain was profiled in a study of blood T cell repertoires in COVID-19. As for the study in general: Spain, Italy and the United States supplied samples that represented acute and convalescent COVID-19.

Original processing methods: Nucleated cell counts were estimated from reference gene primer amplification. Sequencing was performed with immunoSEQ multiplex PCR; in TCRdb, only in-frame clones are kept and a portion is missing. V, J and clone size were drawn from that table, and D and trimming were deduced from the DNA. The sample lists roughly 120,000 clones, around 84% seen once, with 7% to 9% in the top ten. The ends lost 10 bases at V and 8 bases at J; junction bases unmatched: 9. The CDR3 totals 14 residues. The germline V gene encodes CDR1 WSHSY and CDR2 SAAADI. The sample was peripheral blood. This chain joins TRBV10-2 and TRBJ2-1; 12 bases line up with TRBD2. This clonotype was sampled from a woman of 80 years or more with active or convalescent COVID-19. CDR3 nucleotide sequence: TGCGCCACCCAGTATGCTAGCGGGAGGGATGAGCAGTTCTTC. This encodes CATQYASGRDEQFF.